This paragraph covers one TCR beta chain sequence. At one end, the junction sequence differs from germline, possibly due to a read error. This CDR3 has 12 amino acids. This sample stems from a study of blood T cell repertoires in COVID-19. Study-level background: Sources were T cells, B-cell-depleted T cells, or PBMCs; the material itself was cDNA or gDNA.

In the authors' workflow: Amplified reference gene primers provided the basis for estimating nucleated cell counts. Only in-frame clones appear in the TCRdb table, and some are missing; sequencing was by immunoSEQ multiplex PCR. Clone size and V and J calls were adopted from that table, with D and trimming inferred from the DNA. Counted here are about 91,000 clones, around 90% occurring once; the ten biggest clones make up approximately 4.8%. The V call is TRBV12-3 or TRBV12-4, the J call TRBJ1-2; possibly TRBD1 for D (6 bases). This TCR was sampled from a woman of 80 years or more with active COVID-19. The sequenced sample consisted of peripheral blood. The CDR3 DNA sequence: TGTGCCAGCAGTTTAGGTGGGGGGGCAAATTTCTTC. Protein product: CASSLGGGANFF.